A single sample gave rise to the 10 T cell receptor beta chains below, sequenced in a study of regulatory T cells in long-lasting Graves disease. The time point: newly diagnosed GD, antithyroid drugs for less than 3 months. The TCR library was made from RNA extracted from PBMCs. In building TCR beta libraries, iRepertoire HTBI primers were used together with Arm-PCR of CDR3 regions. From the multiplex PCR reads, TCRdb called clonotypes with MiXCR, one entry per CDR3 protein. Among roughly 400,000 distinct CDR3 sequences listed, approximately 16% were seen once. These data also formed part of another study, on T cells in Graves' hyperthyroidism and ophthalmopathy.

The sample here was peripheral blood mononuclear cells (PBMCs), taken at new diagnosis, from a patient treated with antithyroid drugs. These receptors all come from a middle-aged woman with Graves disease.

This clonotype appeared many times. The chain carries TRBV11-3 and TRBJ2-1; weak D call: TRBD1 (5 bases). Trimming cost V 3 bases and J 7 bases, with 13 bases left between them. Germline V lookup: CDR1 SGHNT, CDR2 YENEEA. The CDR3 totals 14 residues. The CDR3 nucleotides read TGTGCCAGCAGCTTGGGGCAGTCCTCGAATGAGCAGTTCTTC. This codes for CASSLGQSSNEQFF.

This clonotype appeared many times. The chain is built from TRBV20-1 and TRBJ2-1; no clear D. CDR3 length equals 10 residues. Germline V gives CDR1 DFQATT, CDR2 SNEGSKA (reference sequence). The V gene lost 6 bases and the J gene lost 10 bases, with 10 bases spanning the gap. The chain's CDR3 is CSASTEEQFF. The CDR3 region has the DNA TGCAGTGCCTCGACTGAAGAGCAGTTCTTC.

This clonotype was seen many times. The chain is built from TRBV14 and TRBJ2-7, with 8 bases that match TRBD2. The CDR3 extends over 16 amino acids. V dropped 0 bases and J dropped 4; count of bases not matched to a gene: 8. Germline V CDR1 and CDR2: SGHDN, FVKESK. In DNA form, the CDR3 reads TGTGCCAGCAGCCAAGAGAGCCAGCGGGAGTGGTACGAGCAGTACTTC. Translating it yields CASSQESQREWYEQYF. Drawing the rest from reference TRBV14 and TRBJ2-7, the complete variable domain is EAGVTQFPSHSVIEKGQTVTLRCDPISGHDNLYWYRRVMGKEIKFLLHFVKESKQDESGMPNNRFLAERTGGTYSTLKVQPAELEDSGVYFCASSQESQREWYEQYFGPGTRLTVT.

About this clonotype: At one of its ends the junction is not consistent with the germline gene, which may arise from a read error. The chain combines TRBV20-1 with TRBJ2-3, with no clear D. The germline V gene encodes CDR1 DFQATT and CDR2 SNEGSKA (reference sequence). The CDR3 runs to 10 residues. CDR3 bases: TGCAGTGCTAGCGGACCCCCTCAGTACTTT. Translating it yields CSASGPPQYF.

As for this clonotype: One base away lies a much larger clone, so this may be a sequencing read error. The chain combines TRBV5-1 with TRBJ2-1, with D hard to call. Trimming cost V 4 bases and J 4 bases, with 15 bases left between them. CDR3 size: 15 residues. CDR1 is SGHRS and CDR2 is YFSETQ in the germline V gene. The CDR3 coding sequence is TGCGCCAGCAGCACAAGTAACCCCTGGTACAATGAGCAGTTCTTC. Protein product: CASSTSNPWYNEQFF.

Many counts were recorded for this clonotype. The chain links TRBV7-2 to TRBJ2-2; TRBD2 matches 11 bases. The CDR3 loop spans 17 amino acids. Germline V gene sequence: CDR1 SGHTA, CDR2 FQGNSA. The junction had 6 bases not matched to a gene; V was cut back by 6 bases and J by 0 bases. The CDR3 bases are TGTGCCAGCAGGGGGGGGACTAGCGGTTCGAACACCGGGGAGCTGTTTTTT. It specifies CASRGGTSGSNTGELFF. The full variable domain, rest sourced from reference TRBV7-2 and TRBJ2-2, is GAGVSQSPSNKVTEKGKDVELRCDPISGHTALYWYRQSLGQGLEFLIYFQGNSAPDKSGLPSDRFSAERTGGSVSTLTIQRTQQEDSAVYLCASRGGTSGSNTGELFFGEGSRLTVL.

On this clonotype itself: A much larger clonotype is one base distant, so this may be a read error. This chain links TRBV7-6 with TRBJ2-1; the D gene could be TRBD1 or TRBD2 (5 bases each). CDR3 size: 15 residues. Germline CDR1 and CDR2: SGHVS and FNYEAQ. As DNA, the CDR3 is TGTGCCGGCAGCGACCCGGCCCGGGACGTCAATGAGCAGTTCTTC. Amino acids: CAGSDPARDVNEQFF.

This clonotype was picked up many times. V usage is TRBV27 and J usage is TRBJ1-2; TRBD1 might be the D (6 bases). CDR1 MNHEY and CDR2 SMNVEV come from the germline V gene (reference sequence). The CDR3 totals 18 residues. With 0 bases removed from V and 8 bases from J, the gap between germline ends came to 25 bases. CDR3 sequence: CASSLSRLTPRGLDGYTF. The CDR3 DNA reads as TGTGCCAGCAGTTTATCCCGCCTAACCCCCCGGGGGCTTGACGGCTACACCTTC.

This clonotype appeared many times. The chain couples TRBV27 to TRBJ1-4; D unresolved. This CDR3 has 14 amino acids. Germline V gives CDR1 MNHEY, CDR2 SMNVEV (reference sequence). Trimming took off 6 bases at V and 6 bases at J, with 14 bases between the two ends. The DNA for the CDR3 is TGTGCCAGCAGGCTCTTCGGTAATGATGAAAAACTGTTTTTT. It yields the protein CASRLFGNDEKLFF.

This clonotype was detected a few times. The V call is TRBV29-1, the J call TRBJ2-7; either TRBD1 or TRBD2 may fit D (5 bases each). V was pared by 6 bases and J by 5 bases, with 14 bases between. Germline V CDR1 and CDR2: SQVTM, ANQGSEA. The CDR3 has 12 residues. CDR3 nucleotide sequence: TGCAGCGTGGTCAGGGAGTCCCACGAGCAGTACTTC. Amino acid sequence: CSVVRESHEQYF.